Listed here is a single TCR beta chain. Its specificity is unknown. Relative to the germline gene, one junction end is altered; a read error may explain this. The germline V gene encodes CDR1 LGHNA and CDR2 YNFKEQ. The CDR3 covers 14 residues. The sample belongs to a study of cytomegalovirus exposure and HLA in healthy donors. Points from the study as a whole: Through in vitro validation, a few CMV-associated chains were shown to be specific for CMV antigens. Some V segments, including TRBV6-2 and TRBV6-3, were excluded as indistinguishable. The dataset shows that most TCR sequences were rare, while some public TCRs occurred in many donors. The study recorded 164 TCR beta chains that were cytomegalovirus-associated.

Researchers ran the PCR with 60 Vbeta and 13 Jbeta primers. Some clones are missing from TCRdb's copy, which holds only in-frame ones; the method was immunoSEQ multiplex PCR. The sample carries 250,000 or so clones, 70% to 90% recorded once. The chain combines TRBV4-2 with TRBJ1-3; 7 bases agree with TRBD1. The sequencing input was PBMCs. The receptor's source is a woman aged 55-70 years in good health and CMV-seropositive. The CDR3, as DNA: TGTGCCAGCAGGGCCTCAGGGGGTGGAGACACCATATATTTT. Its protein product is CASRASGGGDTIYF.